Listed below are T cell receptor beta chains from one sample, sequenced in a study of PD-1 blockade in classical Hodgkin lymphoma. TCRdb's copy holds only in-frame clones and misses some; the assay was immunoSEQ multiplex PCR. This sample has over 85,000 clones, with just over 90% found just once. The sample was peripheral blood mononuclear cells (PBMCs), taken before the fourth cycle of nivolumab. The receptors derive from a human donor with classical Hodgkin lymphoma. The CDR3 runs from the conserved cysteine through the conserved F or W. Fields, in order: V gene, J gene, clone size, D gene, CDR3 DNA, CDR3 protein. The D gene is left open where the match is weak. Rows give clone size only sometimes, using once, few, many, or a class for an expanded clone.

V gene: TRBV11-2; J gene: TRBJ2-7; clone size: .; D gene: TRBD2; CDR3 DNA: TGTGCCAGCAGCTTACAAAAGTCGGCGGGGGGCAGCGCCGAGCAGTACTTC; CDR3 protein: CASSLQKSAGGSAEQYF
V gene: TRBV7-9; J gene: TRBJ2-1; clone size: .; D gene: .; CDR3 DNA: TGTGCCAGCAGCTTAGTGTCTTTAAATGAGCAGTTCTTC; CDR3 protein: CASSLVSLNEQFF
V gene: TRBV30; J gene: TRBJ2-4; clone size: .; D gene: TRBD2; CDR3 DNA: TGTGCCTGGACGGCCGGGGGGTTTTTAGCCAAAAACATTCAGTACTTC; CDR3 protein: CAWTAGGFLAKNIQYF
V gene: TRBV30; J gene: TRBJ1-2; clone size: .; D gene: .; CDR3 DNA: TGTGCCTGGAGTAGAGGTGGAAGCTATGGCTACACCTTC; CDR3 protein: CAWSRGGSYGYTF
V gene: TRBV7-8; J gene: TRBJ2-5; clone size: .; D gene: .; CDR3 DNA: TGTGCCAGCAGCTTCTGGTTCGGAGTCCAAGAGACCCAGTACTTC; CDR3 protein: CASSFWFGVQETQYF
V gene: TRBV6-5; J gene: TRBJ2-3; clone size: .; D gene: .; CDR3 DNA: TGTGCCAGCAGCCTAGATACGCAGTATTTT; CDR3 protein: CASSLDTQYF
V gene: TRBV28; J gene: TRBJ2-7; clone size: .; D gene: TRBD2; CDR3 DNA: TGTGCCAGCCGTACTAGCGGCTACGAGCAGTACTTC; CDR3 protein: CASRTSGYEQYF
V gene: TRBV7-8; J gene: TRBJ1-2; clone size: few; D gene: .; CDR3 DNA: TGTGCCAGCAGCTTAGTAGTAGGTGGCTACACCTTC; CDR3 protein: CASSLVVGGYTF
V gene: TRBV4-2; J gene: TRBJ2-1; clone size: .; D gene: TRBD2; CDR3 DNA: TGTGCCAGCAGCCAGAGGACTAGCTCCTACAATGAGCAGTTCTTC; CDR3 protein: CASSQRTSSYNEQFF
V gene: TRBV29-1; J gene: TRBJ2-2; clone size: .; D gene: .; CDR3 DNA: TGCAGCGCCGCCGTAACAGGTACCGGGGAGCTGTTTTTT; CDR3 protein: CSAAVTGTGELFF
V gene: TRBV10-3; J gene: TRBJ1-2; clone size: .; D gene: .; CDR3 DNA: TGTGCCAGCAGTTACTCGGACAGCAACTATGGCTACACCTTC; CDR3 protein: CASSYSDSNYGYTF
V gene: TRBV7-2; J gene: TRBJ2-7; clone size: .; D gene: TRBD2; CDR3 DNA: TGTGCCAGCAGCTTCGGGTTGCGGGGGGGCTACGAGCAGTACTTC; CDR3 protein: CASSFGLRGGYEQYF
V gene: TRBV4-3; J gene: TRBJ2-7; clone size: .; D gene: .; CDR3 DNA: TGCGCCAGCAGCCCTGGATCTCTTTCGGGCGAGCAGTACTTC; CDR3 protein: CASSPGSLSGEQYF
V gene: TRBV19; J gene: TRBJ2-6; clone size: .; D gene: .; CDR3 DNA: TGTGCCAGTAGTATAGTGGCAGGGGTGATTTCTGGGGCCAACGTCCTGACTTTC; CDR3 protein: CASSIVAGVISGANVLTF
V gene: TRBV28; J gene: TRBJ1-5; clone size: few; D gene: .; CDR3 DNA: TGTGCCAGCAGTTTGCCCCCTCCATATAGCAATCAGCCCCAGCATTTT; CDR3 protein: CASSLPPPYSNQPQHF
V gene: TRBV5-5; J gene: TRBJ2-3; clone size: .; D gene: .; CDR3 DNA: TGTGCCAGCAGCTTGGGATCTCCCCGACCGAGCACAGATACGCAGTATTTT; CDR3 protein: CASSLGSPRPSTDTQYF
V gene: TRBV9; J gene: TRBJ1-1; clone size: once; D gene: TRBD1; CDR3 DNA: TGTGCCAGCAGCGCCGAACCTTGGACAGGGGAGAACACTGAAGCTTTCTTT; CDR3 protein: CASSAEPWTGENTEAFF
V gene: TRBV10-3; J gene: TRBJ2-1; clone size: .; D gene: .; CDR3 DNA: TGTGCCATCAGTGAGTACAGAGACAATGAGCAGTTCTTC; CDR3 protein: CAISEYRDNEQFF
V gene: TRBV4-3; J gene: TRBJ2-1; clone size: .; D gene: .; CDR3 DNA: TGCGCCAGCAGCCTCGACGGGACGGACAACAATGAGCAGTTCTTC; CDR3 protein: CASSLDGTDNNEQFF
V gene: TRBV28; J gene: TRBJ1-5; clone size: few; D gene: .; CDR3 DNA: TGTGCCAGCAGTTTATTAGTGGCAGGACTCAATCAGCCCCAGCATTTT; CDR3 protein: CASSLLVAGLNQPQHF
V gene: TRBV11-3; J gene: TRBJ1-4; clone size: .; D gene: .; CDR3 DNA: TGTGCCAGCAGTCTCGCAACTAATGAAAAACTGTTTTTT; CDR3 protein: CASSLATNEKLFF
V gene: TRBV4-2; J gene: TRBJ2-7; clone size: .; D gene: .; CDR3 DNA: TGTGCCAGCAGCCAATTTGCCGGTAGCTCCTACGAGCAGTACTTC; CDR3 protein: CASSQFAGSSYEQYF
V gene: TRBV29-1; J gene: TRBJ2-1; clone size: once; D gene: TRBD1; CDR3 DNA: TGCAGCGGCCGCCTACAGGGGCGGCACTACAATGAGCAGTTCTTC; CDR3 protein: CSGRLQGRHYNEQFF
V gene: TRBV7-8; J gene: TRBJ2-5; clone size: .; D gene: .; CDR3 DNA: TGTGCCAGCAGGCAAGGGGGACGGCTACAAGAGACCCAGTACTTC; CDR3 protein: CASRQGGRLQETQYF
V gene: TRBV5-4; J gene: TRBJ2-4; clone size: .; D gene: .; CDR3 DNA: TGTGCCAGCCTTGAAAAGGCCAAAAACATTCAGTACTTC; CDR3 protein: CASLEKAKNIQYF
V gene: TRBV14; J gene: TRBJ2-5; clone size: .; D gene: TRBD2; CDR3 DNA: TGTGCCAGCAGCTGGACCGGGACTAGCGGTGAGACCCAGTACTTC; CDR3 protein: CASSWTGTSGETQYF
V gene: TRBV12-2; J gene: TRBJ2-7; clone size: .; D gene: .; CDR3 DNA: TGTGCAAGTCGCTTATCACGCGGGGAGGGACAAACGAGCTCCTACGAGCAGTACTTC; CDR3 protein: CASRLSRGEGQTSSYEQYF
V gene: TRBV2; J gene: TRBJ2-7; clone size: .; D gene: .; CDR3 DNA: TGTGCCAGTGGGGCTCCCGAGCAGTACTTC; CDR3 protein: CASGAPEQYF
V gene: TRBV7-2; J gene: TRBJ2-3; clone size: .; D gene: TRBD2; CDR3 DNA: TGTGCCAGCAGCTTAGTAGGGCTAGCGGGGGCAACAGATACGCAGTATTTT; CDR3 protein: CASSLVGLAGATDTQYF
V gene: TRBV28; J gene: TRBJ1-2; clone size: .; D gene: .; CDR3 DNA: TGTGCCAGCAGAACCATCAGGGTTGGCGGCTACACCTTC; CDR3 protein: CASRTIRVGGYTF
V gene: TRBV4-2; J gene: TRBJ1-2; clone size: once; D gene: TRBD1; CDR3 DNA: TGTGCCAGCAGCCAACCACTGGGACAGAAGAGCTTCGGTGGCTACACCTTC; CDR3 protein: CASSQPLGQKSFGGYTF
V gene: TRBV4-2; J gene: TRBJ1-2; clone size: .; D gene: .; CDR3 DNA: TGTGCCAGCAGCCAAGAGGCGAACGCTCGGTATGGCTACACCTTC; CDR3 protein: CASSQEANARYGYTF
V gene: TRBV15; J gene: TRBJ2-3; clone size: .; D gene: .; CDR3 DNA: TGTGCCACCAGCAGAGATCTCGGGGATACGCAGTATTTT; CDR3 protein: CATSRDLGDTQYF
V gene: TRBV7-8; J gene: TRBJ1-2; clone size: .; D gene: TRBD1; CDR3 DNA: TGTGCCAGCAGCCTGGACAGGGATTATGGCTACACCTTC; CDR3 protein: CASSLDRDYGYTF
V gene: TRBV6-4; J gene: TRBJ2-2; clone size: once; D gene: .; CDR3 DNA: TGTGCCAGCAGGGAAGGGGGGGACGCCGGGGAGCTGTTTTTT; CDR3 protein: CASREGGDAGELFF
V gene: TRBV6-5; J gene: TRBJ2-3; clone size: .; D gene: .; CDR3 DNA: TGTGCCAGCAGCCCCCGGGACGGCACAGATACGCAGTATTTT; CDR3 protein: CASSPRDGTDTQYF
V gene: TRBV11-3; J gene: TRBJ2-3; clone size: once; D gene: .; CDR3 DNA: TGTGCCAGCAGCCCAGGGCGGGGAACGCAGTATTTT; CDR3 protein: CASSPGRGTQYF
V gene: TRBV18; J gene: TRBJ2-7; clone size: once; D gene: TRBD1; CDR3 DNA: TGTGCCAGCTCAACAGAAACAGGGGACCGGCAGTACTTC; CDR3 protein: CASSTETGDRQYF
V gene: TRBV5-4; J gene: TRBJ2-1; clone size: .; D gene: .; CDR3 DNA: TGTGCCAGCAGCTTAACAGGGAATGAGCAGTTCTTC; CDR3 protein: CASSLTGNEQFF
V gene: TRBV7-2; J gene: TRBJ2-7; clone size: once; D gene: .; CDR3 DNA: TGTGCCAGCAGCCGGAGACAGAGCTACGAGCAGTACTTC; CDR3 protein: CASSRRQSYEQYF
V gene: TRBV27; J gene: TRBJ1-2; clone size: .; D gene: .; CDR3 DNA: TGTGCCAGCAGGGGAGTTTACGGCTACACCTTC; CDR3 protein: CASRGVYGYTF
V gene: TRBV5-4; J gene: TRBJ2-7; clone size: once; D gene: .; CDR3 DNA: TGTGCCAGCAGCTTGGAGCTAGCCGCCTCCTACGAGCAGTACTTC; CDR3 protein: CASSLELAASYEQYF
V gene: TRBV5-5; J gene: TRBJ1-5; clone size: .; D gene: .; CDR3 DNA: TGTGCCAGCAGCTTCGAGGTCGGGGCGGGCCAGCCCCAGCATTTT; CDR3 protein: CASSFEVGAGQPQHF
V gene: TRBV4-2; J gene: TRBJ2-3; clone size: .; D gene: .; CDR3 DNA: TGTGCCAGCAGCCAAGTGCGGGGAGGCACAGATACGCAGTATTTT; CDR3 protein: CASSQVRGGTDTQYF
V gene: TRBV6-5; J gene: TRBJ1-1; clone size: .; D gene: .; CDR3 DNA: TGTGCCAGCAGAGCCGGACACACGAACACTGAAGCTTTCTTT; CDR3 protein: CASRAGHTNTEAFF
V gene: TRBV13; J gene: TRBJ2-3; clone size: .; D gene: .; CDR3 DNA: TGTGCCAGCAGCGACATTCCGGGGCGGACAGATACGCAGTATTTT; CDR3 protein: CASSDIPGRTDTQYF
V gene: TRBV9; J gene: TRBJ1-1; clone size: .; D gene: TRBD1; CDR3 DNA: TGTGCCAGCAGCGCGCCGTTACAGGGGGCCCTGAACACTGAAGCTTTCTTT; CDR3 protein: CASSAPLQGALNTEAFF
V gene: TRBV19; J gene: TRBJ1-2; clone size: .; D gene: .; CDR3 DNA: TGTGCCAGTAGTATGGGCCTGGGGAATAGGTATGGCTACACCTTC; CDR3 protein: CASSMGLGNRYGYTF
V gene: TRBV13; J gene: TRBJ2-3; clone size: .; D gene: TRBD2; CDR3 DNA: TGTGCCAGCAGCTTTACTCCGGGACTAGCGGATACAGATACGCAGTATTTT; CDR3 protein: CASSFTPGLADTDTQYF
V gene: TRBV11-3; J gene: TRBJ1-2; clone size: .; D gene: .; CDR3 DNA: TGTGCCAGCAGCTTAACCTCTTCGGCTGGCTACACCTTC; CDR3 protein: CASSLTSSAGYTF
V gene: TRBV6-5; J gene: TRBJ1-3; clone size: .; D gene: TRBD1; CDR3 DNA: TGTGCCAGCAGCTTACAGGGGGCTTCTGGAAACACCATATATTTT; CDR3 protein: CASSLQGASGNTIYF
V gene: TRBV6-5; J gene: TRBJ1-1; clone size: .; D gene: .; CDR3 DNA: TGTGCCAGCAGGCTTACACCTCACGAAGCTTTCTTT; CDR3 protein: CASRLTPHEAFF
V gene: TRBV27; J gene: TRBJ2-7; clone size: once; D gene: TRBD1; CDR3 DNA: TGTGCCAGCAGTGTGGACAGGGCGGGCTACGAGCAGTACTTC; CDR3 protein: CASSVDRAGYEQYF
V gene: TRBV19; J gene: TRBJ1-1; clone size: .; D gene: TRBD1; CDR3 DNA: TGTGCCAGTAGGCCACTGACAGGGGGGAACACTGAAGCTTTCTTT; CDR3 protein: CASRPLTGGNTEAFF
V gene: TRBV30; J gene: TRBJ2-7; clone size: .; D gene: .; CDR3 DNA: TGTGCCTGGAGGACCAGCTACGAGCAGTACTTC; CDR3 protein: CAWRTSYEQYF
V gene: TRBV5-1; J gene: TRBJ2-6; clone size: .; D gene: .; CDR3 DNA: TGCGCCAGCAGTCCCGGGACCAGCTCTGGGGCCAACGTCCTGACTTTC; CDR3 protein: CASSPGTSSGANVLTF
V gene: TRBV6-6; J gene: TRBJ2-5; clone size: .; D gene: .; CDR3 DNA: TGTGCCAGCAGTCCCGGGACTGGGGTTGTGGCCCAGTACTTC; CDR3 protein: CASSPGTGVVAQYF
V gene: TRBV9; J gene: TRBJ2-3; clone size: once; D gene: TRBD1; CDR3 DNA: TGTGCCAGCAGCCCCCGACAGGGTAGCACAGATACGCAGTATTTT; CDR3 protein: CASSPRQGSTDTQYF
V gene: TRBV28; J gene: TRBJ2-7; clone size: .; D gene: TRBD1; CDR3 DNA: TGTGCCAGCAGTTTCACCCCCGGGACAGGAAGAGACGAGCAGTACTTC; CDR3 protein: CASSFTPGTGRDEQYF
V gene: TRBV2; J gene: TRBJ2-7; clone size: .; D gene: TRBD2; CDR3 DNA: TGTGCCAGCAGTGAAACCCGGGGGGATCGGTACGAGCAGTACTTC; CDR3 protein: CASSETRGDRYEQYF